The 32 T cell receptor beta chains in this list originate from one sample, sequenced in a study of T cell responses to AZD1222 COVID-19 vaccine. Clones were read by immunoSEQ multiplex PCR, and TCRdb kept only the in-frame ones, dropping some. The sample lists 110,000 to 150,000 clones; approximately 83% were seen once. The input for sequencing was peripheral blood, taken on day 0 of AZD1222 vaccination. The source of these receptors is an adult in good health.

Comment on this clone: In the same sample, other DNA sequences code for this CDR3. The chain uses TRBV5-1 and TRBJ2-2; D is ambiguous. The CDR3 runs 13 residues. V was trimmed by 5 bases and J by 3 bases, leaving 8 bases between them. In germline, CDR1 is SGHRS, CDR2 YFSETQ. The CDR3 DNA follows: TGCGCCAGCAGAGGGTCAGACACCGGGGAGCTGTTTTTT. Translated, it gives CASRGSDTGELFF.

This chain connects TRBV5-6 to TRBJ1-2; D is perhaps TRBD1 (5 bases). Trimming shortened V by 2 bases and J by 0 bases, and 14 bases separated the two germline ends. The CDR3 is 16 residues long. Germline values: CDR1 SGHDT, CDR2 YYEEEE. The CDR3 spells CASSFWGGRTNYGYTF. The CDR3 region has the DNA TGTGCCAGCAGCTTCTGGGGGGGACGGACTAACTATGGCTACACCTTC. Combining the CDR3 with reference TRBV5-6 and TRBJ1-2 gives the whole variable domain DAGVTQSPTHLIKTRGQQVTLRCSPKSGHDTVSWYQQALGQGPQFIFQYYEEEERQRGNFPDRFSGHQFPNYSSELNVNALLLGDSALYLCASSFWGGRTNYGYTFGSGTRLTVV.

J is TRBJ1-1 and V is TRBV18; TRBD1 is a possible D gene (5 bases). The CDR3 consists of 15 residues. Trimming pared 4 bases from V and 2 bases from J, leaving 14 bases between. Germline V gives CDR1 KGHSH, CDR2 LQKENI. The CDR3: CASSLKQGYNTEAFF. The CDR3 DNA sequence: TGTGCCAGCTCACTTAAGCAGGGTTATAACACTGAAGCTTTCTTT.

Turning to this clone: The sample contains more than one DNA sequence encoding this CDR3. The chain employs TRBV4-1 and TRBJ2-2; 8 bases are shared with TRBD1. V shed 4 bases, J shed 2 bases, and the junction held 3 bases outside the gene matches. CDR3 size: 15 residues. The germline V gene encodes CDR1 MGHRA and CDR2 YSYEKL. In nucleotides, the CDR3 is TGCGCCAGCAGCCTAGGACAGGGCAACACCGGGGAGCTGTTTTTT. This sequence encodes CASSLGQGNTGELFF.

V is TRBV11-2 and J is TRBJ1-1, with D possibly being TRBD1 (5 bases). Germline CDR1 is SGHAT and CDR2 is FQNNGV. The CDR3 spans 14 residues. The V and J ends lost 1 base and 2 bases respectively, with 8 bases between them. CDR3 protein: CASSLGTPNTEAFF. The DNA of the CDR3 is TGTGCCAGCAGCTTAGGGACACCTAACACTGAAGCTTTCTTT. The full variable domain, in which reference TRBV11-2 and TRBJ1-1 provide the parts outside the CDR3, is EAGVAQSPRYKIIEKRQSVAFWCNPISGHATLYWYQQILGQGPKLLIQFQNNGVVDDSQLPKDRFSAERLKGVDSTLKIQPAKLEDSAVYLCASSLGTPNTEAFFGQGTRLTVV.

The chain joins TRBV4-1 to TRBJ2-7; D is unresolved. Germline V gene sequence: CDR1 MGHRA, CDR2 YSYEKL. The CDR3 has 16 amino acids. Trimming cost V 0 bases and J 2 bases, with 14 bases left between them. This CDR3 reads CASSQDRVSFPYEQYF. In nucleotides, the CDR3 is TGCGCCAGCAGCCAAGATCGGGTGTCCTTCCCCTACGAGCAGTACTTC.

The chain combines TRBV29-1 with TRBJ2-1, with D perhaps being TRBD1 or TRBD2 (5 bases each). CDR3 length: 13 residues. In germline, CDR1 is SQVTM, CDR2 ANQGSEA. Trimming stripped 7 bases from V and 1 base from J, with 11 bases between. The CDR3, as DNA: TGCAGCGGCGTGGGGGAGTCCTACAATGAGCAGTTCTTC. Translated, it gives CSGVGESYNEQFF.

This chain connects TRBV5-6 to TRBJ1-1, with 8 bases identical to TRBD1. The V segment lost 4 bases and the J segment 0 bases; nucleotides outside the gene matches: 8. Germline CDR1 is SGHDT and CDR2 is YYEEEE. CDR3 length equals 16 residues. The CDR3 nucleotides read TGTGCCAGCAGCCTCGGGACAGGACTAGTGAACACTGAAGCTTTCTTT. It specifies CASSLGTGLVNTEAFF.

The J gene is TRBJ2-6, the V gene TRBV4-1; no definite D call. The CDR3 extends over 14 amino acids. CDR1 and CDR2 (germline): MGHRA, YSYEKL. Trimming shortened V by 3 bases and J by 0 bases, and 3 bases separated the two germline ends. The CDR3 protein is CASSHPSGANVLTF. In DNA form, the CDR3 reads TGCGCCAGCAGCCATCCCTCTGGGGCCAACGTCCTGACTTTC.

This chain joins TRBV6-2 or TRBV6-3 and TRBJ1-5, with 7 bases matching TRBD1. Germline loops: CDR1 MNHEY, CDR2 SVGEGT. Trimming at V came to 4 bases and at J to 8 bases, leaving 8 bases not matched to a gene. This CDR3 has 14 residues. The CDR3 sequence is CASSLRTGFEPQHF. CDR3 DNA: TGTGCCAGCAGTTTACGGACAGGTTTTGAGCCCCAGCATTTT.

Written as DNA, the CDR3 is TGTGCCAGCAGCTTAGCGCGATCGTTCAATGGAAACACCATATATTTT. Translation: CASSLARSFNGNTIYF. The chain employs TRBV7-9 and TRBJ1-3; D remains unclear. V was shortened by 0 bases and J by 3 bases, with 12 bases between the two germline ends. This CDR3 is 16 amino acids long. Germline V lookup: CDR1 SEHNR, CDR2 FQNEAQ (reference sequence).

The chain is built from TRBV11-2 and TRBJ1-1, with no clear D. V lost 1 base and J 1 base, leaving 16 bases between the germline ends. The CDR3 contains 17 residues. Germline assignment: CDR1 SGHAT and CDR2 FQNNGV. CDR3 protein: CASSLVGRGWTNTEAFF. CDR3 DNA sequence: TGTGCCAGCAGCTTAGTTGGACGCGGCTGGACGAACACTGAAGCTTTCTTT. The variable domain in full, completed from reference TRBV11-2 and TRBJ1-1, reads EAGVAQSPRYKIIEKRQSVAFWCNPISGHATLYWYQQILGQGPKLLIQFQNNGVVDDSQLPKDRFSAERLKGVDSTLKIQPAKLEDSAVYLCASSLVGRGWTNTEAFFGQGTRLTVV.

This sequence joins TRBV4-2 and TRBJ2-3; D unclear. V was cut by 3 bases and J by 2 bases, with 12 bases left in between. Germline CDR1 reads LGHNA; CDR2 reads YNFKEQ. CDR3 length equals 15 residues. CDR3 sequence reads: CASSQGIRPTDTQYF. The CDR3 nucleotides are TGTGCCAGCAGCCAGGGGATTAGACCCACAGATACGCAGTATTTT.

The chain combines TRBV4-1 with TRBJ2-7; 7 bases match TRBD2. This CDR3 is built from 14 residues. Germline CDR1 and CDR2: MGHRA and YSYEKL. V shed 0 bases, J shed 4 bases, and the junction held 3 bases outside the gene matches. The CDR3 protein is CASSQEGGRYEQYF. In DNA, the CDR3 is TGCGCCAGCAGCCAAGAGGGGGGGAGGTACGAGCAGTACTTC.

This chain connects TRBV19 to TRBJ2-3; TRBD2 matches 8 bases. V was pared by 6 bases and J by 2 bases, with 4 bases of the junction left unmatched. CDR3 length equals 14 residues. Germline CDR1 is LNHDA and CDR2 is SQIVND (reference sequence). CDR3 bases: TGTGCCAGTAGCCCGGGGGGGGACACAGATACGCAGTATTTT. Its translation is CASSPGGDTDTQYF.

The CDR3 DNA follows: TGTGCCAGCAGCGGTACAGGGGTTCAGCCCCAGCATTTT. Amino acid sequence: CASSGTGVQPQHF. This chain uses TRBV7-9 with TRBJ1-5, with TRBD1 matching 7 bases. Trimming took 5 bases from V and 6 from J; bases not matched to a gene: 4. Germline V lookup: CDR1 SEHNR, CDR2 FQNEAQ (reference sequence). This CDR3 comprises 13 residues.

V is TRBV12-3 or TRBV12-4 and J is TRBJ1-5, with no clear D. This CDR3 is built from 12 residues. V lost 6 bases and J 10 bases, leaving 13 bases between the germline ends. CDR3 nucleotide sequence: TGTGCCAGCAGCCCCCGACTAGTACCCCAGCATTTT. Its protein product is CASSPRLVPQHF.

The rearrangement uses TRBV11-2 and TRBJ1-2; weak D call: TRBD1 (5 bases). CDR1 SGHAT and CDR2 FQNNGV come from the germline V gene. The CDR3 totals 14 residues. Trimming removed 5 bases from V and 5 bases from J, with 15 bases in between. This chain's CDR3 is CASSPRTLRYGYTF. CDR3 DNA sequence: TGTGCCAGCAGCCCCCGGACACTGCGGTATGGCTACACCTTC.

The V and J genes are TRBV5-1 and TRBJ2-7, with 8 bases that match TRBD1. V dropped 2 bases and J dropped 2; count of bases not matched to a gene: 3. CDR3 length: 14 residues. CDR1 is SGHRS, CDR2 YFSETQ, per germline. The CDR3 sequence is CASSFWTGPYEQYF. The CDR3 DNA sequence: TGCGCCAGCAGCTTCTGGACAGGGCCCTACGAGCAGTACTTC.

The rearrangement joins TRBV4-2 to TRBJ2-7; TRBD2 matches 7 bases. V dropped 0 bases and J dropped 1; count of bases not matched to a gene: 9. The CDR3 loop spans 17 amino acids. Per germline, CDR1 LGHNA and CDR2 YNFKEQ. The DNA of the CDR3 is TGTGCCAGCAGCCAAGAGGAATCTAGCGGTTTATCCTACGAGCAGTACTTC. It translates to CASSQEESSGLSYEQYF.

In this sample, this clone turned up once. The chain links TRBV25-1 to TRBJ1-4; D is possibly TRBD1 (5 bases). Germline V gene data show CDR1 as MGHDK and CDR2 as SYGVNS. Between the trimmed V and J ends, which lost 4 bases and 3 bases, there was a span of 6 bases. The CDR3 runs 13 residues. In DNA form, the CDR3 reads TGTGCCAGCAGTGTGACAGCTAATGAAAAACTGTTTTTT. This codes for CASSVTANEKLFF.

The chain recombines TRBV7-8 with TRBJ1-1; possible D gene TRBD1, 5 bases. This CDR3 is built from 14 residues. Between the trimmed V and J ends, which lost 1 base and 1 base, there was a span of 7 bases. CDR1 is SGHVS, CDR2 FQNEAQ, per germline. CDR3 sequence: CASSLETENTEAFF. In DNA form, the CDR3 reads TGTGCCAGCAGCTTAGAGACAGAGAACACTGAAGCTTTCTTT.

The chain joins TRBV5-8 to TRBJ1-1, with no clear D. This CDR3 contains 14 residues. With 0 bases removed from V and 1 base from J, the gap between germline ends came to 7 bases. CDR1 and CDR2 (germline): SGHTS, YDEGEE. The CDR3 nucleotides read TGTGCCAGCAGCTTGGCCGCCGGGAACACTGAAGCTTTCTTT. Translated, it gives CASSLAAGNTEAFF.

The rearrangement uses TRBV6-5 and TRBJ1-4; D perhaps matches TRBD1 (5 bases). This CDR3 region has 15 residues. Deletions cut 7 bases from V and 3 bases from J, with 15 bases between. CDR1 is MNHEY, CDR2 SVGAGI, per germline. The CDR3: CASTPGGGANEKLFF. The CDR3 coding sequence is TGTGCCAGCACCCCCGGAGGAGGGGCTAATGAAAAACTGTTTTTT.

The V call is TRBV5-8, the J call TRBJ1-6; D not resolved. The ends were cut back, 0 bases at V and 1 base at J, with 11 bases in the middle. The V gene's germline CDR1 is SGHTS and CDR2 YDEGEE. The CDR3 totals 17 residues. The CDR3 bases are TGTGCCAGCAGCTTGGTGGTGGCCTATTCCTATAATTCACCCCTCCACTTT. Amino acids: CASSLVVAYSYNSPLHF.

The rearrangement joins TRBV6-4 to TRBJ1-2; D possibly corresponds to TRBD1 (5 bases). The CDR3 is made up of 11 amino acids. Germline CDR1 and CDR2: MRHNA and SNTAGT. Trimming stripped 10 bases from V and 2 bases from J, with 8 bases between. The CDR3 sequence is CATRENYGYTF. The CDR3 DNA is TGTGCCACCAGGGAAAACTATGGCTACACCTTC.

The V call is TRBV5-6, the J call TRBJ1-1, with D perhaps TRBD1 (5 bases). V lost 2 bases, J lost 8 bases, and 13 bases lay in between. The CDR3 runs to 13 residues. Germline loops: CDR1 SGHDT, CDR2 YYEEEE. The CDR3 reads CASSLPGNREAFF. In DNA form, the CDR3 reads TGTGCCAGCAGCTTACCAGGCAACAGGGAAGCTTTCTTT. Variable domain in full (rest from reference TRBV5-6 and TRBJ1-1): DAGVTQSPTHLIKTRGQQVTLRCSPKSGHDTVSWYQQALGQGPQFIFQYYEEEERQRGNFPDRFSGHQFPNYSSELNVNALLLGDSALYLCASSLPGNREAFFGQGTRLTVV.

The chain employs TRBV11-2 and TRBJ1-4; D is unresolved. Trimming took 0 bases from V and 1 from J, leaving 6 bases between them. The germline gives CDR1 SGHAT, CDR2 FQNNGV. The length of the CDR3 is 15 residues. CDR3 bases: TGTGCCAGCAGCTTAGATCGGGTAACTAATGAAAAACTGTTTTTT. As protein: CASSLDRVTNEKLFF.

This clone has more than one count but fewer than ten. The V gene is TRBV6-5, the J gene TRBJ1-1, with D perhaps TRBD1 (6 bases). The CDR3 covers 14 residues. The germline CDR1 and CDR2 sequences are MNHEY and SVGAGI. The V end was cut by 8 bases, the J end by 1 base, with 14 bases between. The CDR3 spells CASSTTRGNTEAFF. CDR3 nucleotide sequence: TGTGCCAGCTCTACCACCAGGGGGAACACTGAAGCTTTCTTT.

As for this clone: Sequence at one end of the junction differs from germline and may be a read error. This rearrangement joins TRBV2 to TRBJ2-7, with D possibly called TRBD1 or TRBD2 (5 bases each). Looked up from germline, CDR1 is SNHLY and CDR2 is FYNNEI. The CDR3 sequence is 11 residues long. Written as DNA, the CDR3 is TGTGCCAGCATGAGGGGCGGCCCGGTGCACTTC. It codes for CASMRGGPVHF.

The count of this clone is one. This chain joins TRBV3-1 (or the pseudogene TRBV3-2) and TRBJ1-2; D remains ambiguous. In germline, CDR1 is LGHDT, CDR2 YNNKEL (reference sequence). Trimming stripped 5 bases from V and 6 bases from J, with 10 bases between. The CDR3 runs to 12 residues. CDR3 nucleotide sequence: TGTGCCAGCAGCTTCCTTCGGGATGGCTACACCTTC. Translation gives CASSFLRDGYTF.

The chain has TRBV6-5 and TRBJ2-7; possible D gene TRBD2, 5 bases. Trimming took 2 bases from V and 8 from J, leaving 13 bases between them. Germline CDR1 and CDR2: MNHEY and SVGAGI. This CDR3 spans 13 amino acids. CDR3 bases: TGTGCCAGCAGTTACCTAGGGAGCCCCAAGCAGTACTTC. This encodes CASSYLGSPKQYF.